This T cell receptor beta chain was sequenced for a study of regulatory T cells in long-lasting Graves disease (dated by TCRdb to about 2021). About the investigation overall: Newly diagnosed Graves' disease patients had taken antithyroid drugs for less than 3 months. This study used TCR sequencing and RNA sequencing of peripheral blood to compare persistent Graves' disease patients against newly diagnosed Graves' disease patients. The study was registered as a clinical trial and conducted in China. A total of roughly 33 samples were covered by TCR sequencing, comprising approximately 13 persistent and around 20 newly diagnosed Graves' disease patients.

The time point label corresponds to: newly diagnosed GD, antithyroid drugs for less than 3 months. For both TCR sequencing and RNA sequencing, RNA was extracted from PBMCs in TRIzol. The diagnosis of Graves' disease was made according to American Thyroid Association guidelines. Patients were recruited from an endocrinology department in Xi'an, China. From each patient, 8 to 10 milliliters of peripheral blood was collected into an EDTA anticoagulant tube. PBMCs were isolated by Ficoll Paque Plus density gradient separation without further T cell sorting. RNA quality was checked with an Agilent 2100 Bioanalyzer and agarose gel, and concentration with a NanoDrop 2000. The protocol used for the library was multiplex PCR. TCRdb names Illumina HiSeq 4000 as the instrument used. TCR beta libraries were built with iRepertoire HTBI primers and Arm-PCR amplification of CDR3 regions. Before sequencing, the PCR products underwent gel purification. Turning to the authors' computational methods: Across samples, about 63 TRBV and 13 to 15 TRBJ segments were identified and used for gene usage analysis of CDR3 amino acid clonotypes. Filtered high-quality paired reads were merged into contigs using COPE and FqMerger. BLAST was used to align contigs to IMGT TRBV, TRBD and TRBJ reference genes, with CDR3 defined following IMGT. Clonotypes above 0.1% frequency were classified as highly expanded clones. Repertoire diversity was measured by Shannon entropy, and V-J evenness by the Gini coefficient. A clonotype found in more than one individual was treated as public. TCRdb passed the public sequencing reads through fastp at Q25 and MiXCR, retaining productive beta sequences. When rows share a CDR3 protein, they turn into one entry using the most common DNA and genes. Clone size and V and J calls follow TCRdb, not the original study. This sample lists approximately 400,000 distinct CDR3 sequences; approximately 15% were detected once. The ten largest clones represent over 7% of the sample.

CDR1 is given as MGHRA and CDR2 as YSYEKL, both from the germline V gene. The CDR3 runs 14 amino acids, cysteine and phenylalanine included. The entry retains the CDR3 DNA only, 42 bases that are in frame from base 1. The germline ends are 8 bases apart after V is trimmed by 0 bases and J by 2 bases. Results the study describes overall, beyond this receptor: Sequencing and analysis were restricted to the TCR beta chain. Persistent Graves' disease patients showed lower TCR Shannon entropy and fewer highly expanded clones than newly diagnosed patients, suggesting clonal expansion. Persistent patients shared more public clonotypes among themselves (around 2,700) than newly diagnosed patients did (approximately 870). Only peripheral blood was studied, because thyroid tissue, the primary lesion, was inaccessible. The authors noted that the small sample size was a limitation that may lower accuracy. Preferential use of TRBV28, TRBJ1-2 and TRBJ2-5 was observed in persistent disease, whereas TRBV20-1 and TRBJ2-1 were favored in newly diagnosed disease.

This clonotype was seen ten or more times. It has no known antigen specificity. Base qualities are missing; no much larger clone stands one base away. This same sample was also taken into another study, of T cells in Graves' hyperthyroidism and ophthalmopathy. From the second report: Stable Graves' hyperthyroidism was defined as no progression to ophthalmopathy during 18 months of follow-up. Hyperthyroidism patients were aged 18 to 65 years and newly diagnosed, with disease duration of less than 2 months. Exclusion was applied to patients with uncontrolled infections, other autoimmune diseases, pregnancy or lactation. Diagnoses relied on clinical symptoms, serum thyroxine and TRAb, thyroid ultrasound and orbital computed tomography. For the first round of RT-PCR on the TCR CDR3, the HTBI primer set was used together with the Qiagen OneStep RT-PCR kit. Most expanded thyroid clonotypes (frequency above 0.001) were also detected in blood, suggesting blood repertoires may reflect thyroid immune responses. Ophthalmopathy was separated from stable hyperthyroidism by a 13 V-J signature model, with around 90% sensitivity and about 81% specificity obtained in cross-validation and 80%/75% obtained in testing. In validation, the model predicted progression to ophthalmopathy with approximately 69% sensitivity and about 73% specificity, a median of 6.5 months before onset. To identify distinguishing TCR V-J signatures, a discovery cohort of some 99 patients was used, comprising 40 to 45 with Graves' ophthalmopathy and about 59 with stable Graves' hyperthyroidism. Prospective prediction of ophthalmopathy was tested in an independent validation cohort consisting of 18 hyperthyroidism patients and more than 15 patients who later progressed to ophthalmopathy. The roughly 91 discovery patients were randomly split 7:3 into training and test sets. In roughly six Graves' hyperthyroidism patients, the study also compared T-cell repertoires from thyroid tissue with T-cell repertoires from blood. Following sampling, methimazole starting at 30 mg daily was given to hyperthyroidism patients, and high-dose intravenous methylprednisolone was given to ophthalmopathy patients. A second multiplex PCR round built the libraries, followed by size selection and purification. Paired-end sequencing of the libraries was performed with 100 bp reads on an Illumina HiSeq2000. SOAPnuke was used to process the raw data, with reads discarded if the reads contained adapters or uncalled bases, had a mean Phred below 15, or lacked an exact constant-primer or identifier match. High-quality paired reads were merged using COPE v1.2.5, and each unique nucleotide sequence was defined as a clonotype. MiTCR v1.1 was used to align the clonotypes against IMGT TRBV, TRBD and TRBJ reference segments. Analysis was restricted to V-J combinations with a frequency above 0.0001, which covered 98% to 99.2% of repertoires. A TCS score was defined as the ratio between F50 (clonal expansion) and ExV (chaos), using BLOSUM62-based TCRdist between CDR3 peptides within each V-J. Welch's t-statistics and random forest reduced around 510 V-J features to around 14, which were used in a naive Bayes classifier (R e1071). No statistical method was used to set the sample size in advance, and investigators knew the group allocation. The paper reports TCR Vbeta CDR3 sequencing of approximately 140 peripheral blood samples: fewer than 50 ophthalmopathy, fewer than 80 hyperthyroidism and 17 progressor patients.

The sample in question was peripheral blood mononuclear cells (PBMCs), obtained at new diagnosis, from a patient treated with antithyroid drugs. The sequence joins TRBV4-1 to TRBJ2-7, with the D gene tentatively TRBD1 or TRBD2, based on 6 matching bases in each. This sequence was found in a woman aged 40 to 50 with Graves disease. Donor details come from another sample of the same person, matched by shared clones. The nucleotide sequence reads TGCGCCAGCAGCCAAGATAGGGGGGCCTACGAGCAGTACTTC. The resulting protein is CASSQDRGAYEQYF.